Presented here are 2 T cell receptor beta chains from one specimen sequenced in a study of T cells in localized non-small cell lung cancer. Method: immunoSEQ multiplex PCR; TCRdb's copy keeps in-frame clones and lacks some. The sample shows tens of thousands of clones, around 85% of them seen only once. Sequencing used PBMCs, obtained before any cancer treatment. These receptors were taken from a woman aged 35 to 75 with stage II squamous cell lung carcinoma.

The chain couples TRBV4-3 to TRBJ2-2; 7 nucleotides agree with TRBD1. There are 15 residues in the CDR3. V was pared by 2 bases and J by 6 bases, with 6 bases of the junction left unmatched. The germline V gene encodes CDR1 LGHNA and CDR2 YSLEER. The CDR3 reads CASSQTTGFAGELFF. DNA for the CDR3: TGCGCCAGCAGCCAAACGACAGGGTTCGCCGGGGAGCTGTTTTTT.

The chain combines TRBV7-2 with TRBJ2-7; D unclear. The ends were cut back, 5 bases at V and 2 bases at J, with 16 bases in the middle. Germline values: CDR1 SGHTA, CDR2 FQGNSA. This CDR3 contains 15 residues. The CDR3: CASSPSGGLTYEQYF. The DNA for the CDR3 is TGTGCCAGCAGCCCCTCCGGTGGCTTAACCTACGAGCAGTACTTC.